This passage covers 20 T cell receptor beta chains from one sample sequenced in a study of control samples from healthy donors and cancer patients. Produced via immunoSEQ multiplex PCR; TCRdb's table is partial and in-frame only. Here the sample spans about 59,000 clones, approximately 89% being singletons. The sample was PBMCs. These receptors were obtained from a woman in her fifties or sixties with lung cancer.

CDR3 residues: CASSDLPSGTGVNGYTF. For the CDR3, the DNA is TGTGCCAGCAGTGACCTACCCTCCGGGACAGGGGTAAACGGCTACACCTTC. The chain carries TRBV6-4 and TRBJ1-2, with 10 bases that match TRBD1. The length of the CDR3 is 17 residues. Losses at the gene ends were 2 bases for V and 8 bases for J; bases not matched to a gene: 14. Germline lookup yields CDR1 MRHNA and CDR2 SNTAGT.

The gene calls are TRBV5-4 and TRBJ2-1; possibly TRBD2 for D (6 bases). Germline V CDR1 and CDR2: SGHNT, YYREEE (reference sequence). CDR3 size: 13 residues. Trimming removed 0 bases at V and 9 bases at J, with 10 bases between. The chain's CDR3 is CASSLGGESEQFF. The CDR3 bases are TGTGCCAGCAGCTTGGGCGGGGAAAGTGAGCAGTTCTTC.

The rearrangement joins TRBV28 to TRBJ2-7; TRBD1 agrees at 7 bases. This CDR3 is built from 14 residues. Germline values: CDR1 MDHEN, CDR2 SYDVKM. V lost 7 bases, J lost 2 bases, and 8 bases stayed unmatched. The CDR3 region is CASTLGTATYEQYF. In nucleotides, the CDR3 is TGTGCCAGCACCCTAGGGACAGCCACCTACGAGCAGTACTTC.

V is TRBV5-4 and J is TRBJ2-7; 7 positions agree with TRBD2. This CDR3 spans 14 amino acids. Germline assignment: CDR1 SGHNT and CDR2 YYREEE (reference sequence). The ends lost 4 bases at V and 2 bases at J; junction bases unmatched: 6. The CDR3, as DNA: TGTGCCAGCAGCCCAGCGGGAACCACCTACGAGCAGTACTTC. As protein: CASSPAGTTYEQYF.

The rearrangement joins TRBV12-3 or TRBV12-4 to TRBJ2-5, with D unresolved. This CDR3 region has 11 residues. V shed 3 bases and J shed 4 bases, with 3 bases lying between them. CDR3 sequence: CASSFGETQYF. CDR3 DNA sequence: TGTGCCAGCAGTTTTGGAGAGACCCAGTACTTC.

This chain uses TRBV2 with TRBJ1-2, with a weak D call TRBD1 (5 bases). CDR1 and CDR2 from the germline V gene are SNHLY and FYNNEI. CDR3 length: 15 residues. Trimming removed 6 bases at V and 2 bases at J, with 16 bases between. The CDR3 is CASRGESGENYGYTF. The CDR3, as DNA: TGTGCCAGCAGGGGGGAATCGGGGGAGAACTATGGCTACACCTTC.

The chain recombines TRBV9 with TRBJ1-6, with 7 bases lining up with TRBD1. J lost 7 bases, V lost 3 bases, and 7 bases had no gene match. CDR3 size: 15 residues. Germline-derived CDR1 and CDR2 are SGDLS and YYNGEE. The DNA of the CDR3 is TGTGCCAGCAGCGGGGACAGCCCTGGCAATTCACCCCTCCACTTT. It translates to CASSGDSPGNSPLHF.

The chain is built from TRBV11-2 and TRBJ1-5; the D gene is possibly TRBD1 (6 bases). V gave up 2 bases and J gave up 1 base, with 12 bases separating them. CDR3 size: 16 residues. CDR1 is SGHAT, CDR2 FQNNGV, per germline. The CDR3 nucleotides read TGTGCCAGCAGCTTACGACCCGACAGGAGCAATCAGCCCCAGCATTTT. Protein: CASSLRPDRSNQPQHF.

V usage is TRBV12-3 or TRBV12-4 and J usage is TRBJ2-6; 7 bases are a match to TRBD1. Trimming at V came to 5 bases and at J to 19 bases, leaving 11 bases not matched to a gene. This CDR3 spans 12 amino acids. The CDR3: CASSLGQVKNTF. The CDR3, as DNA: TGTGCCAGCAGTCTTGGACAGGTCAAAAATACTTTC.

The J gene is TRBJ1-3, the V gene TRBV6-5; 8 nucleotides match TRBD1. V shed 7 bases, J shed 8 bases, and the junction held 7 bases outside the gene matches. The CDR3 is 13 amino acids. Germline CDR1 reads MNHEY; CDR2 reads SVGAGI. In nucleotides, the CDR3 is TGTGCCAGCAAGACAGGGGTTAGGGACACCATATATTTT. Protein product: CASKTGVRDTIYF.

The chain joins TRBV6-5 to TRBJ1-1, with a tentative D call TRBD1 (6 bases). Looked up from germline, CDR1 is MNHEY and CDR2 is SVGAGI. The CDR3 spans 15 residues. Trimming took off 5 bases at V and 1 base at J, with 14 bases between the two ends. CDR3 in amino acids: CASSRFGGANTEAFF. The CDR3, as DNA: TGTGCCAGCAGTCGGTTCGGGGGGGCGAACACTGAAGCTTTCTTT.

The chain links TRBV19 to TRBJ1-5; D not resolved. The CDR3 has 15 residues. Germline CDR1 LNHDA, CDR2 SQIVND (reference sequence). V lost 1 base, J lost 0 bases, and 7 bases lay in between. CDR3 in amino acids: CASSIATLSNQPQHF. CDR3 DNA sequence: TGTGCCAGTAGTATAGCGACACTTAGCAATCAGCCCCAGCATTTT.

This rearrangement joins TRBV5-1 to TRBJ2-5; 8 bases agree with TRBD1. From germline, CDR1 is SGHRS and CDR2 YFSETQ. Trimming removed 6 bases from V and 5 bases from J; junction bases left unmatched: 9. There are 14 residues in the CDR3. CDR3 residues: CASNRQGQGETQYF. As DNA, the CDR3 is TGCGCCAGCAACCGACAGGGGCAGGGGGAGACCCAGTACTTC.

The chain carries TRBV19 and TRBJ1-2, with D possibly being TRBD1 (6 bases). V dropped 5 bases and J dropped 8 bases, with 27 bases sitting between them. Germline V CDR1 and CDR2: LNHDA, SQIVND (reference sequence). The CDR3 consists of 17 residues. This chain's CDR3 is CASSVRWDTTFDNGYTF. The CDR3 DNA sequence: TGTGCCAGTAGTGTACGGTGGGACACGACGTTTGATAACGGCTACACCTTC.

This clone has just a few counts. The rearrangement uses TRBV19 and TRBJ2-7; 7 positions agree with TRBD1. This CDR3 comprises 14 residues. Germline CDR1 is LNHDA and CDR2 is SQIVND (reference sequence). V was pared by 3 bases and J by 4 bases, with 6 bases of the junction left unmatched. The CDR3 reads CASSIRTGGYEQYF. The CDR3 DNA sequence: TGTGCCAGTAGTATCCGGACAGGCGGATACGAGCAGTACTTC.

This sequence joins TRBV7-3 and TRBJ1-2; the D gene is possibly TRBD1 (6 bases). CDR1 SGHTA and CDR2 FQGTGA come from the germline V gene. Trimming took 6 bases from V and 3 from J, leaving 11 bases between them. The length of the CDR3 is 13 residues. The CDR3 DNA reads TGTGCCAGCAGTCCGGACAGTGACTATGGCTACACCTTC. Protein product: CASSPDSDYGYTF.

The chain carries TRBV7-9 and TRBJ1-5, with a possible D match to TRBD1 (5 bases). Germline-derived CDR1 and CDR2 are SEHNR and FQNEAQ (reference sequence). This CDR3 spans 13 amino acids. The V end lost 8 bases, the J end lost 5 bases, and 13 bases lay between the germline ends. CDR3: CASGLDRYQPQHF. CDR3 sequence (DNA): TGTGCCAGCGGACTCGACAGATATCAGCCCCAGCATTTT.

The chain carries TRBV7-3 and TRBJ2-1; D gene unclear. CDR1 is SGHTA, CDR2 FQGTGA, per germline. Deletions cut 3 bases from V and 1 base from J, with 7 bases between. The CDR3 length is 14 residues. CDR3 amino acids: CASSFRGSYNEQFF. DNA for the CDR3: TGTGCCAGCAGCTTCCGTGGGTCCTACAATGAGCAGTTCTTC. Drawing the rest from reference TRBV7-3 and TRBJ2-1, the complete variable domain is GAGVSQTPSNKVTEKGKYVELRCDPISGHTALYWYRQSLGQGPEFLIYFQGTGAADDSGLPNDRFFAVRPEGSVSTLKIQRTERGDSAVYLCASSFRGSYNEQFFGPGTRLTVL.

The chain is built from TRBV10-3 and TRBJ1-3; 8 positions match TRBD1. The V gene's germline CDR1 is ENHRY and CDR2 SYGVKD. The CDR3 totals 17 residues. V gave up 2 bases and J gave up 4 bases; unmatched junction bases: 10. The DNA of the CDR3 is TGTGCCATCAGTGAGGGACAGGGTGATTCATCAGGAAACACCATATATTTT. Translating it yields CAISEGQGDSSGNTIYF.

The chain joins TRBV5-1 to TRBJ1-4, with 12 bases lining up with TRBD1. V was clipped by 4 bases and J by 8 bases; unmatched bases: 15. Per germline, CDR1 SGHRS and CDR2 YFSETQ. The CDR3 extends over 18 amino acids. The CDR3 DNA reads TGCGCCAGCAGCCCCACCGGGACAGGGGGCCCAGGGGAAGAAAAACTGTTTTTT. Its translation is CASSPTGTGGPGEEKLFF.